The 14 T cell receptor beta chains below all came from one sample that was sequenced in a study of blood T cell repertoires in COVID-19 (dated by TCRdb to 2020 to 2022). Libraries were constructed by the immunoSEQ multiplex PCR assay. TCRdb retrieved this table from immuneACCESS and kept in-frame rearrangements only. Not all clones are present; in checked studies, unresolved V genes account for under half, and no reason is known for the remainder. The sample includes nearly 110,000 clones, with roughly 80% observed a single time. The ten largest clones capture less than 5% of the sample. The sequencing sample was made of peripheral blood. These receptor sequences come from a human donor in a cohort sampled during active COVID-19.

The chain's CDR3 is CSASGGLSGNTIYF. The DNA of the CDR3 is TGCAGTGCTAGTGGGGGGCTGTCTGGAAACACCATATATTTT. V is TRBV20-1 and J is TRBJ1-3; possible D gene TRBD1, 6 bases. The V and J ends lost 3 bases and 1 base respectively, with 10 bases between them. The CDR3 length is 14 residues. Germline-derived CDR1 and CDR2 are DFQATT and SNEGSKA (reference sequence).

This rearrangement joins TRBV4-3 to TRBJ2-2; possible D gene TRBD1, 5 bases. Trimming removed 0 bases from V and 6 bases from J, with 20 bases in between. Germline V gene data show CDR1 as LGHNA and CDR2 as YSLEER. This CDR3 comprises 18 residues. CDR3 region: CASSQDRHRAGSAGELFF. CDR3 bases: TGCGCCAGCAGCCAAGATCGGCATAGGGCAGGGTCCGCCGGGGAGCTGTTTTTT.

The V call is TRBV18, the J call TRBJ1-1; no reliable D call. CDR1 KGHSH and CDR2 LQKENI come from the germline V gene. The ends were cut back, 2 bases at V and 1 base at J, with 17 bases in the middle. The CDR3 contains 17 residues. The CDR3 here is CASSPSFFRRTNTEAFF. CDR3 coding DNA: TGTGCCAGCTCACCAAGTTTTTTTAGGAGGACGAACACTGAAGCTTTCTTT.

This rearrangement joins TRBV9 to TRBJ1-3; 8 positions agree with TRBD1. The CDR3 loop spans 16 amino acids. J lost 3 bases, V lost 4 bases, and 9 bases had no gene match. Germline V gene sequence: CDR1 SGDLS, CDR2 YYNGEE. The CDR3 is CASSKGQGSYGNTIYF. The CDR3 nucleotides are TGTGCCAGCAGCAAAGGACAGGGATCGTATGGAAACACCATATATTTT. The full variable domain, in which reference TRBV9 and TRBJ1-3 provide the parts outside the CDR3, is DSGVTQTPKHLITATGQRVTLRCSPRSGDLSVYWYQQSLDQGLQFLIQYYNGEERAKGNILERFSAQQFPDLHSELNLSSLELGDSALYFCASSKGQGSYGNTIYFGEGSWLTVV.

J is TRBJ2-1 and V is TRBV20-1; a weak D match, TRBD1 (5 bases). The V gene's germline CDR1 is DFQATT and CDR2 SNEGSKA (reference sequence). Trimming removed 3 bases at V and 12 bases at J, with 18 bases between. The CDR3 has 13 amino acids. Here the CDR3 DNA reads TGCAGTGCTAGTGGTACAGGTAGAGGACGGCAGTTCTTC. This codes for CSASGTGRGRQFF.

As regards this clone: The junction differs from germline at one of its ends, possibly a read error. CDR3 protein: CASSLEGQVIAMNTEAFF. Here the CDR3 DNA reads TGTGCCAGCAGTTTAGAGGGACAGGTGATTGCCATGAACACTGAAGCTTTCTTT. The chain has TRBV7-9 and TRBJ1-1, with 8 bases fitting TRBD1. Germline V gives CDR1 SEHNR, CDR2 FQNEAQ (reference sequence). This CDR3 is 18 amino acids long.

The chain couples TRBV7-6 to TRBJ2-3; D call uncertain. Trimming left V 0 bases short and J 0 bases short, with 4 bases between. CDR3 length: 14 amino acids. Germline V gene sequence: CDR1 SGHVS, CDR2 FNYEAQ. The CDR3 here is CASSLAPSTDTQYF. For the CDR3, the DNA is TGTGCCAGCAGCTTAGCTCCTAGCACAGATACGCAGTATTTT.

The CDR3 nucleotides are TGTGCCTGGGGAGACGGGAACACTGAAGCTTTCTTT. Its protein product is CAWGDGNTEAFF. V usage is TRBV30 and J usage is TRBJ1-1, with D hard to call. This CDR3 has 12 amino acids. Germline V CDR1 and CDR2: GTSNPN, SVGIG (reference sequence). V gave up 5 bases and J gave up 1 base, with 8 bases separating them.

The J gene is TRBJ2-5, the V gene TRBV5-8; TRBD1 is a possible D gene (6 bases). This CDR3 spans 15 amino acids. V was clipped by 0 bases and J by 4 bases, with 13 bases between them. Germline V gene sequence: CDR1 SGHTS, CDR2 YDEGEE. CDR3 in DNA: TGTGCCAGCAGCTTGGACGCAGGGGTTGGAGAGACCCAGTACTTC. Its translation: CASSLDAGVGETQYF.

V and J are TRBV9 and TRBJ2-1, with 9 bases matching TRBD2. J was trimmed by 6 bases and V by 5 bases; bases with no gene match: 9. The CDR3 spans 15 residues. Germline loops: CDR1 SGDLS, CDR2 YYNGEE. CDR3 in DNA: TGTGCCAGCAGTGACCTTAGCGGGAGAGGCAATGAGCAGTTCTTC. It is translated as CASSDLSGRGNEQFF. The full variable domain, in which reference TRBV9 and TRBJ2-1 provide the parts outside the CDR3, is DSGVTQTPKHLITATGQRVTLRCSPRSGDLSVYWYQQSLDQGLQFLIQYYNGEERAKGNILERFSAQQFPDLHSELNLSSLELGDSALYFCASSDLSGRGNEQFFGPGTRLTVL.

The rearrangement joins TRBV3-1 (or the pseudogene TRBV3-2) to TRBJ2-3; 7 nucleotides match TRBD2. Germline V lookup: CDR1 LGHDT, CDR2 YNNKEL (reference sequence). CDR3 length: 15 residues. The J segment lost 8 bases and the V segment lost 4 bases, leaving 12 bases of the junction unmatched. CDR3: CASSLRGVREGTQYF. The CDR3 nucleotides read TGTGCCAGCAGCCTACGAGGGGTCAGGGAGGGTACGCAGTATTTT.

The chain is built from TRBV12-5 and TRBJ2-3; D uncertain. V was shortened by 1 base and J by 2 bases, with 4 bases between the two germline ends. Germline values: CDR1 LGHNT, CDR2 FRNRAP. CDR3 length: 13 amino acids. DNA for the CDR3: TGTGCTAGTGGTTTGGCCAACACAGATACGCAGTATTTT. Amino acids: CASGLANTDTQYF.

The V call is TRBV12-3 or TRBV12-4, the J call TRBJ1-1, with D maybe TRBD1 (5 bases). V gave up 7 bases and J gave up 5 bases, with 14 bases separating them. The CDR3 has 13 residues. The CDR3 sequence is CASNTGQGTEAFF. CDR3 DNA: TGTGCCAGCAATACGGGTCAGGGAACTGAAGCTTTCTTT.

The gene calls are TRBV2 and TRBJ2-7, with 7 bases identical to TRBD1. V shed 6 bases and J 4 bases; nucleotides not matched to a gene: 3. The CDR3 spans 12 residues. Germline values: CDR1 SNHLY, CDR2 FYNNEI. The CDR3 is CASSPGGYEQYF. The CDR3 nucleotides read TGTGCCAGCAGCCCAGGGGGATACGAGCAGTACTTC.